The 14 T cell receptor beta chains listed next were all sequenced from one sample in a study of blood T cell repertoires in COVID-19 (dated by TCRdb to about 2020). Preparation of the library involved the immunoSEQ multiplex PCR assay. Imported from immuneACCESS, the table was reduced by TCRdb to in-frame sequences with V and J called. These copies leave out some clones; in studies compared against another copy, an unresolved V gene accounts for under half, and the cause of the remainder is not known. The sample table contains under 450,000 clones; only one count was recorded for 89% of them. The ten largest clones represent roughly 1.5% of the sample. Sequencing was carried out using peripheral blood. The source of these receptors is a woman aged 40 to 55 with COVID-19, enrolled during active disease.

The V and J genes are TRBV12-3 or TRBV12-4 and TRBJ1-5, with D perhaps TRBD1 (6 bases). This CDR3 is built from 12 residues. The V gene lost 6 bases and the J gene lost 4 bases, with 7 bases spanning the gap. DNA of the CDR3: TGTGCCAGCAGGGACAGTAATCAGCCCCAGCATTTT. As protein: CASRDSNQPQHF.

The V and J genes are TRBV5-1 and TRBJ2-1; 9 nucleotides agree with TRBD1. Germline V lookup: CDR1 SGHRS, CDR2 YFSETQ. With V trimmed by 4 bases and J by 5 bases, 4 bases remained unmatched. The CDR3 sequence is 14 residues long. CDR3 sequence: CASSPRTGDNEQFF. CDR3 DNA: TGCGCCAGCAGCCCTAGGACAGGGGACAATGAGCAGTTCTTC.

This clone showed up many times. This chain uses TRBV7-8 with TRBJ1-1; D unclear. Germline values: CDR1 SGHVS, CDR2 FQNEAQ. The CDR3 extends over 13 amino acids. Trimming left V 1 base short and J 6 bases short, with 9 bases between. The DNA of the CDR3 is TGTGCCAGCAGCTTAGGGAGACCGGCTGAAGCTTTCTTT. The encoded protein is CASSLGRPAEAFF. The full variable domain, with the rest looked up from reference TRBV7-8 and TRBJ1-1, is GAGVSQSPRYKVAKRGQDVALRCDPISGHVSLFWYQQALGQGPEFLTYFQNEAQLDKSGLPSDRFFAERPEGSVSTLKIQRTQQEDSAVYLCASSLGRPAEAFFGQGTRLTVV.

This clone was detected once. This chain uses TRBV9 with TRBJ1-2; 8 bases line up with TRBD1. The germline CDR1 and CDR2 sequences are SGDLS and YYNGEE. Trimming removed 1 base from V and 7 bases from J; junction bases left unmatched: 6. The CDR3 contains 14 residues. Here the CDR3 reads CASSVLTGGGGYTF. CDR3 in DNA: TGTGCCAGCAGCGTACTCACAGGGGGGGGTGGCTACACCTTC.

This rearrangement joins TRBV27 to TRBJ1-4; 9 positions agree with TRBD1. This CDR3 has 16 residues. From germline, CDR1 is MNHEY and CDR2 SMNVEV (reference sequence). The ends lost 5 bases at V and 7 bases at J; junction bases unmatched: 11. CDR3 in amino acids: CASSAATGGWSEKLFF. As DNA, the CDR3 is TGTGCCAGCAGTGCGGCGACAGGGGGATGGAGTGAAAAACTGTTTTTT.

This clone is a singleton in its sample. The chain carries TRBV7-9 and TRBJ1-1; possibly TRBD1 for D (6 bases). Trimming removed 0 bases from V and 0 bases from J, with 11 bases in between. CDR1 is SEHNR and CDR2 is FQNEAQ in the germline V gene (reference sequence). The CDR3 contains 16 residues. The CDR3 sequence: CASSLAPTGLNTEAFF. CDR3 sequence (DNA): TGTGCCAGCAGCTTAGCCCCGACAGGTTTGAACACTGAAGCTTTCTTT.

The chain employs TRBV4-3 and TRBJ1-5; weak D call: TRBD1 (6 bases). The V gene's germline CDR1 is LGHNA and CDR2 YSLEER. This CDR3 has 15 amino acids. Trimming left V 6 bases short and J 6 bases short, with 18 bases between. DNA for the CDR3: TGCGCCAGCAGTCTAAAGACAGGTGATGGTCAGCCCCAGCATTTT. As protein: CASSLKTGDGQPQHF.

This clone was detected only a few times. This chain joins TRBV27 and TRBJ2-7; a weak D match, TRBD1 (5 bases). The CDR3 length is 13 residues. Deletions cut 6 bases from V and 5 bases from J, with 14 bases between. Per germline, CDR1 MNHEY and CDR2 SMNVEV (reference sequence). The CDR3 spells CASRPTVIHEQYF. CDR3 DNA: TGTGCCAGCAGGCCGACAGTAATCCACGAGCAGTACTTC.

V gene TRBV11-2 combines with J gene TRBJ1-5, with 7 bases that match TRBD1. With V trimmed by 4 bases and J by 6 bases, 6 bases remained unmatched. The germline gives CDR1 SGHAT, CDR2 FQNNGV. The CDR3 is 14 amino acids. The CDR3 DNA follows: TGTGCCAGCAGCTCGGGACAGCGGGCTCAGCCCCAGCATTTT. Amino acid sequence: CASSSGQRAQPQHF. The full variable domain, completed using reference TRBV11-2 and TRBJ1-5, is EAGVAQSPRYKIIEKRQSVAFWCNPISGHATLYWYQQILGQGPKLLIQFQNNGVVDDSQLPKDRFSAERLKGVDSTLKIQPAKLEDSAVYLCASSSGQRAQPQHFGDGTRLSIL.

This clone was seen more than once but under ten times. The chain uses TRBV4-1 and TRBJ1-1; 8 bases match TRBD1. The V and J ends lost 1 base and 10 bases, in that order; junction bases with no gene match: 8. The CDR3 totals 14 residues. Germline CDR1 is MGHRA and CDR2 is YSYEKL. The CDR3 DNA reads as TGCGCCAGCAGCCAAGTCGGGACAGGCGGGGGAGCTTTCTTT. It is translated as CASSQVGTGGGAFF.

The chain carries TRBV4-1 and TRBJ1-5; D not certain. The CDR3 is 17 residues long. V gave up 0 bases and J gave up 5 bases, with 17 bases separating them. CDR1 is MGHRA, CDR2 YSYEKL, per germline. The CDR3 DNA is TGCGCCAGCAGCCAAGAGATTGCGGGAGCCTCCTATCAGCCCCAGCATTTT. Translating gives CASSQEIAGASYQPQHF.

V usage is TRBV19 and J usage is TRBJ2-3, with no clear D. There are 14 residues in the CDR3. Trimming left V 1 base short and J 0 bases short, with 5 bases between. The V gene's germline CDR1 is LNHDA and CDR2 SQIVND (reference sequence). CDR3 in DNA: TGTGCCAGTAGTATAGGCGCTAGCACAGATACGCAGTATTTT. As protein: CASSIGASTDTQYF. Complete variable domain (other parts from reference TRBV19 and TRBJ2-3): DGGITQSPKYLFRKEGQNVTLSCEQNLNHDAMYWYRQDPGQGLRLIYYSQIVNDFQKGDIAEGYSVSREKKESFPLTVTSAQKNPTAFYLCASSIGASTDTQYFGPGTRLTVL.

The CDR3: CASSYSGLFEGNTIYF. The CDR3, as DNA: TGTGCCAGCAGTTACTCGGGACTTTTTGAGGGAAACACCATATATTTT. V and J are TRBV6-5 and TRBJ1-3; D might be TRBD1 (5 bases). Germline loops: CDR1 MNHEY, CDR2 SVGAGI. Trimming removed 0 bases from V and 4 bases from J, with 13 bases in between. The CDR3 runs to 16 residues.

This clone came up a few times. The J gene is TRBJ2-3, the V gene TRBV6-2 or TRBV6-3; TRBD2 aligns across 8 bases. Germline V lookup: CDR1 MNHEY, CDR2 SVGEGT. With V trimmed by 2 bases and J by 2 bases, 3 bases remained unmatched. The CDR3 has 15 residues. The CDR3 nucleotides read TGTGCCAGCAGTTACGGGCGGGAGGACACAGATACGCAGTATTTT. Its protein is CASSYGREDTDTQYF.